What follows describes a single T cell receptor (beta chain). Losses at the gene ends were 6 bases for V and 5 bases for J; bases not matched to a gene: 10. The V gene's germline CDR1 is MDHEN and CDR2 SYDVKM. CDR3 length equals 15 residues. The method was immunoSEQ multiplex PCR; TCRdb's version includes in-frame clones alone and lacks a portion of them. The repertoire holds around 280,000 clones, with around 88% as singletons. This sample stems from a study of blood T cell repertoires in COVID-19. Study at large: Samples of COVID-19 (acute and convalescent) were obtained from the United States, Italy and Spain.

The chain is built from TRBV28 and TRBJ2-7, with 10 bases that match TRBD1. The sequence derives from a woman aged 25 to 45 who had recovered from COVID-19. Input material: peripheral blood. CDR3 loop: CASSQTPTGGNEQYF. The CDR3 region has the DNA TGTGCCAGCAGCCAGACCCCGACAGGGGGCAACGAGCAGTACTTC.